This entry lists 21 T cell receptor beta chains sequenced from one sample in a study of OX40 agonist ivuxolimab in advanced cancers. The table came from immunoSEQ multiplex PCR; TCRdb's copy has only in-frame clones and leaves some out. Altogether 80,000 or so clones are present, over 80% being singletons, with the ten largest covering more than 0.3%. Sequenced here: CD4+ or CD8+ T cells sorted from blood, sampled in a trial of the OX40 agonist ivuxolimab. The receptors stem from an adult with an advanced solid tumor such as melanoma, head and neck, liver or kidney cancer.

The J gene is TRBJ2-1, the V gene TRBV7-2; D gene uncertain. The V end lost 2 bases, the J end lost 5 bases, and 10 bases lay between the germline ends. This CDR3 spans 14 amino acids. The germline V gene encodes CDR1 SGHTA and CDR2 FQGNSA. CDR3 residues: CASSLSTANNEQFF. In DNA, the CDR3 is TGTGCCAGCAGCTTAAGTACTGCGAACAATGAGCAGTTCTTC.

The chain employs TRBV18 and TRBJ2-3; no definite D call. Germline V gene lookup returns CDR1 KGHSH and CDR2 LQKENI. CDR3 length equals 13 residues. With 2 bases removed from V and 0 bases from J, the gap between germline ends came to 3 bases. CDR3 protein: CASSPVSTDTQYF. Here the CDR3 DNA reads TGTGCCAGCTCACCAGTGAGCACAGATACGCAGTATTTT. Full variable domain (outside the CDR3, taken from reference TRBV18 and TRBJ2-3): NAGVMQNPRHLVRRRGQEARLRCSPMKGHSHVYWYRQLPEEGLKFMVYLQKENIIDESGMPKERFSAEFPKEGPSILRIQQVVRGDSAAYFCASSPVSTDTQYFGPGTRLTVL.

This clone was seen only once. CDR3 region: CASSLAAVTKGYTF. The CDR3 DNA is TGTGCCAGCAGCTTAGCGGCAGTGACAAAGGGCTACACCTTC. The rearrangement uses TRBV7-9 and TRBJ1-2; D is uncertain. The CDR3 is 14 amino acids. Germline CDR1 reads SEHNR; CDR2 reads FQNEAQ (reference sequence). V was pared by 0 bases and J by 8 bases, with 13 bases between.

The chain combines TRBV2 with TRBJ2-3; TRBD2 matches at 7 bases. V lost 4 bases and J lost 4; bases outside the gene matches: 8. This CDR3 has 15 amino acids. Germline CDR1 is SNHLY and CDR2 is FYNNEI. CDR3 amino acids: CASSAAQGGADTQYF. CDR3 coding DNA: TGTGCCAGCAGTGCGGCTCAGGGAGGGGCAGATACGCAGTATTTT.

The V call is TRBV19, the J call TRBJ2-1; the D gene is possibly TRBD2 (5 bases). The ends were cut back, 4 bases at V and 6 bases at J, with 10 bases in the middle. CDR3 length equals 13 residues. Germline CDR1 and CDR2: LNHDA and SQIVND (reference sequence). Here the CDR3 DNA reads TGTGCCAGTAGTAGACGGGAATCCAATGAGCAGTTCTTC. This sequence encodes CASSRRESNEQFF. Looking up the rest from reference TRBV19 and TRBJ2-1 gives the full variable domain: DGGITQSPKYLFRKEGQNVTLSCEQNLNHDAMYWYRQDPGQGLRLIYYSQIVNDFQKGDIAEGYSVSREKKESFPLTVTSAQKNPTAFYLCASSRRESNEQFFGPGTRLTVL.

The chain links TRBV25-1 to TRBJ2-5, with D tentatively TRBD2 (7 bases). Trimming removed 6 bases at V and 5 bases at J, with 22 bases between. The CDR3 loop spans 16 amino acids. The germline V gene encodes CDR1 MGHDK and CDR2 SYGVNS. The CDR3 protein is CASSRPPGAGGETQYF. The CDR3 coding sequence is TGTGCCAGCAGCCGCCCCCCGGGGGCCGGGGGGGAGACCCAGTACTTC. The full variable domain, completed using reference TRBV25-1 and TRBJ2-5, is EADIYQTPRYLVIGTGKKITLECSQTMGHDKMYWYQQDPGMELHLIHYSYGVNSTEKGDLSSESTVSRIRTEHFPLTLESARPSHTSQYLCASSRPPGAGGETQYFGPGTRLLVL.

The chain couples TRBV5-4 to TRBJ2-2, with D tentatively TRBD1 or TRBD2 (5 bases each). The CDR3 loop spans 17 amino acids. V gave up 0 bases and J gave up 4 bases, with 16 bases separating them. Germline V gene data show CDR1 as SGHNT and CDR2 as YYREEE (reference sequence). CDR3: CASSLAQKQAGTGELFF. CDR3 bases: TGTGCCAGCAGCTTGGCCCAGAAACAGGCGGGCACCGGGGAGCTGTTTTTT.

This clone was picked up a small number of times. This sequence joins TRBV19 and TRBJ1-2, with TRBD1 as a possible D gene (6 bases). CDR1 and CDR2 (germline): LNHDA, SQIVND (reference sequence). The CDR3 has 12 amino acids. V gave up 5 bases and J gave up 7 bases, with 11 bases separating them. The CDR3 sequence is CASSEGGGGYTF. CDR3 DNA: TGTGCCAGTAGTGAAGGGGGTGGTGGCTACACCTTC.

The chain recombines TRBV27 with TRBJ1-1; 7 bases line up with TRBD1. Germline V CDR1 and CDR2: MNHEY, SMNVEV (reference sequence). V gave up 3 bases and J gave up 3 bases; unmatched junction bases: 7. The CDR3 loop spans 15 amino acids. The DNA for the CDR3 is TGTGCCAGCAGTTTTTACGACAGGGTGGACACTGAAGCTTTCTTT. It yields the protein CASSFYDRVDTEAFF.

This rearrangement joins TRBV11-3 to TRBJ1-1, with D possibly matching TRBD1 (6 bases). The CDR3 is 13 residues long. V shed 3 bases and J shed 4 bases, with 9 bases lying between them. CDR1 SGHNT and CDR2 YENEEA come from the germline V gene. CDR3 loop: CASSFQGSTEAFF. The CDR3 DNA sequence: TGTGCCAGCAGCTTTCAGGGGAGCACTGAAGCTTTCTTT.

The CDR3 is CSARGPETQYF. The CDR3 region has the DNA TGCAGTGCTAGAGGGCCTGAGACCCAGTACTTC. The chain joins TRBV20-1 to TRBJ2-5; no definite D call. This CDR3 is built from 11 residues. Trimming stripped 1 base from V and 5 bases from J, with 5 bases between. CDR1 and CDR2 (germline): DFQATT, SNEGSKA (reference sequence).

The V gene is TRBV5-1, the J gene TRBJ2-3, with TRBD2 matching 8 bases. V was clipped by 4 bases and J by 4 bases; unmatched bases: 2. The CDR3 has 13 residues. Germline assignment: CDR1 SGHRS and CDR2 YFSETQ. For the CDR3, the DNA is TGCGCCAGCAGCGGGACTAGACCAGATACGCAGTATTTT. It is translated as CASSGTRPDTQYF.

This clone appeared a single time. The rearrangement joins TRBV7-2 to TRBJ2-7; D remains unclear. Trimming took 4 bases from V and 3 from J, leaving 16 bases between them. The germline gives CDR1 SGHTA, CDR2 FQGNSA. CDR3 size: 15 residues. This chain's CDR3 is CASSSRAWGNYEQYF. DNA of the CDR3: TGTGCCAGCAGCTCCCGAGCATGGGGAAACTACGAGCAGTACTTC.

This clone was recorded once. The CDR3 reads CASSGQGNTNEKLFF. CDR3 DNA sequence: TGCGCCAGCAGCGGACAGGGGAACACTAATGAAAAACTGTTTTTT. The V call is TRBV5-1, the J call TRBJ1-4; 9 bases are a match to TRBD1. CDR1 and CDR2 from the germline V gene are SGHRS and YFSETQ. V shed 4 bases, J shed 2 bases, and the junction held 3 bases outside the gene matches. This CDR3 has 15 amino acids. Complete variable domain (other parts from reference TRBV5-1 and TRBJ1-4): KAGVTQTPRYLIKTRGQQVTLSCSPISGHRSVSWYQQTPGQGLQFLFEYFSETQRNKGNFPGRFSGRQFSNSRSEMNVSTLELGDSALYLCASSGQGNTNEKLFFGSGTQLSVL.

V usage is TRBV11-2 and J usage is TRBJ2-7, with no clear D. V gave up 5 bases and J gave up 0 bases, with 11 bases separating them. Germline V gives CDR1 SGHAT, CDR2 FQNNGV. This CDR3 is built from 14 residues. This chain's CDR3 is CASSPGPYSYEQYF. The CDR3 DNA sequence: TGTGCCAGCAGCCCCGGGCCTTACTCCTACGAGCAGTACTTC.

The rearrangement uses TRBV7-2 and TRBJ2-5; D is ambiguous. The germline V gene has CDR1 SGHTA and CDR2 FQGNSA. V lost 5 bases and J 7 bases, leaving 11 bases between the germline ends. The CDR3 length is 12 residues. The CDR3: CASSPPPGTQYF. DNA for the CDR3: TGTGCCAGCAGCCCCCCCCCGGGGACCCAGTACTTC. Filled out from reference TRBV7-2 and TRBJ2-5, the complete variable domain reads GAGVSQSPSNKVTEKGKDVELRCDPISGHTALYWYRQSLGQGLEFLIYFQGNSAPDKSGLPSDRFSAERTGGSVSTLTIQRTQQEDSAVYLCASSPPPGTQYFGPGTRLLVL.

V usage is TRBV14 and J usage is TRBJ2-3, with D maybe TRBD1 (6 bases). Germline V lookup: CDR1 SGHDN, CDR2 FVKESK. This CDR3 spans 13 amino acids. The V end lost 8 bases, the J end lost 3 bases, and 12 bases lay between the germline ends. The CDR3 bases are TGTGCCAGCTCGTTCCAGGGGACAGATACGCAGTATTTT. Translation gives CASSFQGTDTQYF.

CDR3 sequence (DNA): TGTGCCAGCAGCGGAGGGACAGGAGATAGCAATCAGCCCCAGCATTTT. Translated, it gives CASSGGTGDSNQPQHF. The gene calls are TRBV9 and TRBJ1-5; 8 bases line up with TRBD1. The junction had 5 bases not matched to a gene; V was cut back by 3 bases and J by 0 bases. Germline-derived CDR1 and CDR2 are SGDLS and YYNGEE. The length of the CDR3 is 16 residues.

The V and J genes are TRBV10-2 and TRBJ2-1; D is ambiguous. The germline V gene has CDR1 WSHSY and CDR2 SAAADI. CDR3 length: 15 amino acids. Trimming shortened V by 3 bases and J by 5 bases, and 14 bases separated the two germline ends. The CDR3 spells CASSDVRKGNNEQFF. The DNA for the CDR3 is TGCGCCAGCAGTGACGTGAGGAAGGGTAACAATGAGCAGTTCTTC.

This clone is a singleton in its sample. CDR3 sequence: CSVEDRGSTDTQYF. The CDR3 region has the DNA TGCAGCGTTGAAGATCGGGGGAGCACAGATACGCAGTATTTT. The chain links TRBV29-1 to TRBJ2-3; D may be TRBD2 (6 bases). V gave up 0 bases and J gave up 0 bases, with 7 bases separating them. CDR3 length: 14 amino acids. In germline, CDR1 is SQVTM, CDR2 ANQGSEA.

The rearrangement uses TRBV28 and TRBJ2-5, with no clear D. The CDR3 runs to 13 residues. The V gene's germline CDR1 is MDHEN and CDR2 SYDVKM. Trimming took off 8 bases at V and 5 bases at J, with 15 bases between the two ends. This CDR3 reads CASATPLRETQYF. CDR3 nucleotide sequence: TGTGCCAGCGCGACCCCCCTTAGGGAGACCCAGTACTTC.